Ten or more counts support the clone carrying this T cell receptor beta chain. What it binds is not known. These data come from a study of identical twins. General study results and limits: Twin pairs' shared out-of-frame alpha sequences were enriched in low generation probability. Invariant MAIT and iNKT cells could partly confound zero-insertion analyses. Models came in too low on out-of-frame TCR alpha sharing in monozygotic twins.

Template switching added a universal primer site; cDNA carried unique molecular identifiers. Using its own MiXCR run on the 5' RACE reads, TCRdb lists one record per CDR3 protein. The sample lists approximately 220,000 distinct CDR3 sequences; 6% to 8.5% were seen once. Germline-derived CDR1 and CDR2 are SGHVS and FQNEAQ. The CDR3 loop spans 12 amino acids. This sample was shared with a second study, whose subject was yellow fever vaccine responses in identical twins.

J is TRBJ2-1 and V is TRBV7-8; perhaps TRBD2 as D (5 bases). The specimen sequenced was CD8+ T cells sorted from blood. The receptor comes from a woman under 30 in good health. The CDR3 sequence: CGAGGVDNEQFF. Written as DNA, the CDR3 is TGTGGCGCGGGCGGTGTGGACAATGAGCAGTTCTTC.